This note documents a single T cell receptor (beta chain) sequence. The antigen is unknown. As the sequencing template, cDNA was produced by extracting RNA and reverse transcribing it. Clones were read by immunoSEQ multiplex PCR, and TCRdb kept only the in-frame ones, dropping some. The sample has under 300,000 clones; roughly 63% are singletons. Treatment given: oral pan-JAK inhibitor, 5-10 mg twice daily. Alopecia areata patients provided lesional scalp punch biopsies and peripheral blood. This entry comes from a study of CD8+ T cells in alopecia areata. Study details: Treated patients swallowed 5 to 10 mg of oral tofacitinib twice daily. A 6-month off-drug phase came after tofacitinib, which had lasted 6 to 18 months. Notes on the study in general: Scalp clonality and expanded CD8+ clones among the top 100 fell significantly with tofacitinib.

Germline loops: CDR1 SGHTA, CDR2 FQGNSA. The CDR3 consists of 14 residues. V lost 2 bases, J lost 0 bases, and 7 bases lay in between. This specimen consisted of CD4+ T cells sorted from blood, obtained at week 52, from a patient treated with tofacitinib. This chain connects TRBV7-2 to TRBJ1-1; no definite D call. This clonotype was sampled from a human donor with alopecia areata. CDR3 nucleotides: TGTGCCAGCAGCTTATGGGCGATGAACACTGAAGCTTTCTTT. Residues: CASSLWAMNTEAFF. Full variable domain (remainder filled in from reference TRBV7-2 and TRBJ1-1): GAGVSQSPSNKVTEKGKDVELRCDPISGHTALYWYRQSLGQGLEFLIYFQGNSAPDKSGLPSDRFSAERTGGSVSTLTIQRTQQEDSAVYLCASSLWAMNTEAFFGQGTRLTVV.